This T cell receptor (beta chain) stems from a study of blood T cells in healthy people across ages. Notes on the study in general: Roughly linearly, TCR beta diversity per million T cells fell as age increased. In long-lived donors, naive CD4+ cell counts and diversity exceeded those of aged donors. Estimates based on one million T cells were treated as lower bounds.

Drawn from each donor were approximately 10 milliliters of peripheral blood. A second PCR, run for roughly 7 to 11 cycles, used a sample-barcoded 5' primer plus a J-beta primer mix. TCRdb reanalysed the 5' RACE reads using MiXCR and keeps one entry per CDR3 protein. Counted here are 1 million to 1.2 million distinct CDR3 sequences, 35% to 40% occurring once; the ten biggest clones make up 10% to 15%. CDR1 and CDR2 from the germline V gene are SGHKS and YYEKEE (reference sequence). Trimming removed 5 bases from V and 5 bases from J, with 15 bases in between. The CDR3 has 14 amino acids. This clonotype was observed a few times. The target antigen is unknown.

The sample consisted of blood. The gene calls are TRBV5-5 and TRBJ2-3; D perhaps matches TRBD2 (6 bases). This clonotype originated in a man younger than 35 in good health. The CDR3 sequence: CASRNTGVQDTQYF. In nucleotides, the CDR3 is TGTGCCAGCAGGAATACGGGGGTTCAAGATACGCAGTATTTT. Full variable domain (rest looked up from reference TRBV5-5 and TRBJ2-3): DAGVTQSPTHLIKTRGQQVTLRCSPISGHKSVSWYQQVLGQGPQFIFQYYEKEERGRGNFPDRFSARQFPNYSSELNVNALLLGDSALYLCASRNTGVQDTQYFGPGTRLTVL.